Following are 10 T cell receptor beta chains from one sample sequenced in a study of cytomegalovirus exposure and HLA in healthy donors (dated by TCRdb to 2015 to 2018). The library was built by means of the immunoSEQ multiplex PCR assay. A mixture of 60 forward primers for TCR Vbeta segments and 13 reverse primers for TCR Jbeta segments was used in the multiplex PCR. Drawn from immuneACCESS, this table holds only the in-frame rearrangements with V and J called that TCRdb kept. Clones are partly lost; checked studies trace under half to an unresolved V gene and leave the rest unexplained. In this sample the table shows roughly 200,000 clones, about two thirds of which occur a single time. The ten biggest clones cover about 3% of the sample. The sample was PBMCs. The receptors shown here come from a man aged 35 to 55 in good health and CMV-seropositive.

The chain couples TRBV7-9 to TRBJ2-1, with 7 positions matching TRBD2. Germline CDR1 and CDR2: SEHNR and FQNEAQ (reference sequence). V trimming: 1 base; J trimming: 4 bases; junction bases outside the gene matches: 10. This CDR3 region has 17 residues. CDR3 residues: CASSLVGGGGPYNEQFF. The DNA for the CDR3 is TGTGCCAGCAGCTTAGTTGGTGGCGGGGGTCCTTACAATGAGCAGTTCTTC.

A remark on this clone: This sample also contains other DNA sequences that code for the same CDR3. This chain connects TRBV27 to TRBJ2-7, with TRBD1 identical over 8 bases. Germline V gene sequence: CDR1 MNHEY, CDR2 SMNVEV (reference sequence). The CDR3 sequence is 14 residues long. V trimming: 6 bases; J trimming: 3 bases; junction bases outside the gene matches: 7. The CDR3: CASSPGTGGYEQYF. For the CDR3, the DNA is TGTGCCAGCAGCCCCGGGACAGGAGGCTACGAGCAGTACTTC.

This clone was recorded a few times. The chain uses TRBV5-1 and TRBJ2-3; TRBD1 agrees at 8 bases. CDR1 and CDR2 from the germline V gene are SGHRS and YFSETQ. This CDR3 contains 15 residues. The V gene end was trimmed by 4 bases and the J gene end by 4 bases; junction bases not matched to a gene: 8. CDR3 sequence reads: CASSVPGGAPDTQYF. Written as DNA, the CDR3 is TGCGCCAGCAGCGTGCCAGGGGGCGCCCCAGATACGCAGTATTTT.

This sequence joins TRBV9 and TRBJ1-3; perhaps TRBD1 as D (5 bases). The CDR3 sequence is 16 residues long. V shed 5 bases and J shed 0 bases, with 15 bases lying between them. From germline, CDR1 is SGDLS and CDR2 YYNGEE. CDR3 sequence (DNA): TGTGCCAGCAGTTCCGGGGGGGGTTTCTCTGGAAACACCATATATTTT. Its translation is CASSSGGGFSGNTIYF.

V is TRBV6-1 and J is TRBJ2-3; 7 positions match TRBD1. This CDR3 spans 14 amino acids. With V trimmed by 2 bases and J by 5 bases, 4 bases remained unmatched. Germline V gives CDR1 MNHNS, CDR2 SASEGT. CDR3 region: CASSERDRRDTQYF. The CDR3 DNA follows: TGTGCCAGCAGTGAACGGGACAGAAGAGATACGCAGTATTTT.

V usage is TRBV11-2 and J usage is TRBJ2-7; no clear D gene. The CDR3 has 11 residues. Germline V gene lookup returns CDR1 SGHAT and CDR2 FQNNGV. Trimming left V 2 bases short and J 6 bases short, with 5 bases between. CDR3 loop: CASSLSGEQYF. CDR3 nucleotides: TGTGCCAGCAGCTTATCGGGCGAGCAGTACTTC.

This chain connects TRBV5-1 to TRBJ1-2; perhaps TRBD1 as D (5 bases). The ends were cut back, 4 bases at V and 2 bases at J, with 9 bases in the middle. Germline V gives CDR1 SGHRS, CDR2 YFSETQ. CDR3 length: 13 residues. The CDR3 bases are TGCGCCAGCAGCGCGGCAGGGAACTATGGCTACACCTTC. It codes for CASSAAGNYGYTF.

The chain has TRBV5-6 and TRBJ2-3; a possible D gene is TRBD2 (6 bases). The CDR3 has 16 residues. Trimming removed 0 bases from V and 2 bases from J, with 13 bases in between. Germline V lookup: CDR1 SGHDT, CDR2 YYEEEE. The CDR3 sequence is CASSLVGGGATDTQYF. The CDR3 nucleotides read TGTGCCAGCAGCTTGGTGGGAGGAGGAGCCACAGATACGCAGTATTTT.

V is TRBV28 and J is TRBJ2-2; 9 nucleotides line up with TRBD1. Trimming removed 8 bases from V and 5 bases from J; junction bases left unmatched: 6. From germline, CDR1 is MDHEN and CDR2 SYDVKM. The CDR3 extends over 14 amino acids. In DNA form, the CDR3 reads TGTGCCAGCCTTTACAGGGGGCGGACCGGGGAGCTGTTTTTT. It encodes CASLYRGRTGELFF.

The chain recombines TRBV6-5 with TRBJ2-1; 9 bases agree with TRBD1. The V gene's germline CDR1 is MNHEY and CDR2 SVGAGI. After removal of 6 bases from V and 9 bases from J, the junction contained 9 bases not matched to a gene. This CDR3 has 14 amino acids. The CDR3 DNA reads as TGTGCCAGCAGGGTGGGACAGGGTTATGGTGAGCAGTTCTTC. Its protein product is CASRVGQGYGEQFF.